This T cell receptor (beta chain) was captured by sequencing in a study of CD8+CD57+ T cells in acquired aplastic anemia. The CDR3 is made up of 16 amino acids. Germline V gene lookup returns CDR1 SGDLS and CDR2 YYNGEE. The ends lost 0 bases at V and 3 bases at J; junction bases unmatched: 3. CDR3 and TCR beta VDJ profiling relied on a genomic DNA template. TCRdb ran MiXCR on the reads and lists one entry per CDR3 protein. The table includes 250,000 to 350,000 distinct CDR3 sequences, approximately 56% detected once. The chain recombines TRBV9 with TRBJ2-5, with TRBD2 matching over 12 bases. The source of this sequence is a human donor with severe aplastic anemia or a healthy control (not recorded which). Source material: sorted CD4+, CD8+, or CD8+CD57+ T cells (not recorded which) from PBMCs. The CDR3 nucleotides are TGTGCCAGCAGCGTAGACCCTAGCGGGGGGGAAGAGACCCAGTACTTC. Its translation is CASSVDPSGGEETQYF.